The rows below give T cell receptor beta chains drawn from one sample of a study of T cells in tuberculosis. Assay used: immunoSEQ multiplex PCR; TCRdb lists only in-frame clones, some missing. Of 54,000 or so clones in the sample, about 76% were seen once. The sequencing sample was made of CD1b-GMM tetramer-negative cells sorted from PBMCs. These receptors were taken from an adult woman with latent tuberculosis. The CDR3 runs from the conserved cysteine through the conserved F or W. The D gene is left open where the match is weak. A clone size is listed for some rows: how often the clone was seen (once, few, many), or a class if it is expanded.

V gene: TRBV29-1
clone size: -
D gene: TRBD1
J gene: TRBJ2-7
CDR3 protein: CSVEGGQGGDEQYF
CDR3 DNA: TGCAGCGTTGAGGGGGGACAGGGAGGAGACGAGCAGTACTTC

V gene: TRBV19
clone size: -
D gene: TRBD1
J gene: TRBJ1-3
CDR3 protein: CASTPGQGSLSGNTIYF
CDR3 DNA: TGTGCCAGTACCCCAGGACAGGGTAGCCTTTCTGGAAACACCATATATTTT

V gene: TRBV28
clone size: once
D gene: -
J gene: TRBJ1-1
CDR3 protein: CASSFRSGVTEAFF
CDR3 DNA: TGTGCCAGCAGTTTTAGGTCGGGGGTTACTGAAGCTTTCTTT

V gene: TRBV5-1
clone size: -
D gene: -
J gene: TRBJ2-2
CDR3 protein: CASSTYLPQGKEPPGELFF
CDR3 DNA: TGCGCCAGCAGCACCTACTTACCTCAGGGAAAGGAACCTCCCGGGGAGCTGTTTTTT

V gene: TRBV5-1
clone size: few
D gene: TRBD1
J gene: TRBJ1-3
CDR3 protein: CASSLTGDSGNTIYF
CDR3 DNA: TGCGCCAGCAGCCTGACAGGGGATTCTGGAAACACCATATATTTT

V gene: TRBV6-5
clone size: -
D gene: -
J gene: TRBJ1-5
CDR3 protein: CASRKQGSGNQPQHF
CDR3 DNA: TGTGCCAGCAGGAAACAGGGTTCGGGCAATCAGCCCCAGCATTTT

V gene: TRBV5-6
clone size: -
D gene: TRBD2
J gene: TRBJ2-5
CDR3 protein: CASSLISGLAGEQYF
CDR3 DNA: TGTGCCAGCAGCTTGATTAGTGGGCTAGCGGGAGAGCAGTACTTC

V gene: TRBV30
clone size: -
D gene: -
J gene: TRBJ1-4
CDR3 protein: CAWIRAGASEKLFF
CDR3 DNA: TGTGCCTGGATTCGTGCAGGGGCAAGTGAAAAACTGTTTTTT

V gene: TRBV5-4
clone size: -
D gene: TRBD1
J gene: TRBJ1-6
CDR3 protein: CASSHRDRGLGQLFPLHF
CDR3 DNA: TGTGCCAGCAGCCACCGGGACAGGGGTCTGGGACAGTTGTTTCCCCTCCACTTT

V gene: TRBV2
clone size: -
D gene: TRBD1
J gene: TRBJ2-1
CDR3 protein: CASSPRDSYFSYNEQFF
CDR3 DNA: TGTGCCAGCAGCCCCCGGGACAGTTACTTTTCCTACAATGAGCAGTTCTTC

V gene: TRBV6-6
clone size: -
D gene: TRBD1
J gene: TRBJ1-4
CDR3 protein: CASSKDRDPEKLFF
CDR3 DNA: TGTGCCAGCAGCAAGGACAGGGATCCTGAAAAACTGTTTTTT

V gene: TRBV6-5
clone size: -
D gene: TRBD1
J gene: TRBJ2-7
CDR3 protein: CASRPDRGYEQYF
CDR3 DNA: TGTGCCAGCAGGCCGGACAGGGGCTACGAGCAGTACTTC

V gene: TRBV2
clone size: -
D gene: TRBD1
J gene: TRBJ2-5
CDR3 protein: CASIGGQGFFETQYF
CDR3 DNA: TGTGCCAGCATCGGGGGACAGGGGTTTTTTGAGACCCAGTACTTC

V gene: TRBV28
clone size: -
D gene: TRBD1
J gene: TRBJ2-1
CDR3 protein: CASSSRQGLFDEQFF
CDR3 DNA: TGTGCCAGCAGTTCCCGACAGGGGCTTTTTGATGAGCAGTTCTTC

V gene: TRBV5-4
clone size: once
D gene: -
J gene: TRBJ1-1
CDR3 protein: CASSSSWSGNTEAFF
CDR3 DNA: TGTGCCAGCAGCTCCTCGTGGAGCGGTAACACTGAAGCTTTCTTT

V gene: TRBV7-3
clone size: once
D gene: TRBD2
J gene: TRBJ2-1
CDR3 protein: CASSSRPGGGYNEQFF
CDR3 DNA: TGTGCCAGCAGCTCTCGGCCCGGGGGGGGCTACAATGAGCAGTTCTTC

V gene: TRBV27
clone size: -
D gene: TRBD1
J gene: TRBJ2-7
CDR3 protein: CASSSNRDRVHEQYF
CDR3 DNA: TGTGCCAGCAGCTCAAACCGGGACAGGGTCCACGAGCAGTACTTC

V gene: TRBV7-9
clone size: -
D gene: TRBD1
J gene: TRBJ2-7
CDR3 protein: CASSLALMGQGVEQYF
CDR3 DNA: TGTGCCAGCAGCTTAGCCCTAATGGGACAGGGTGTCGAGCAGTACTTC

V gene: TRBV6-4
clone size: few
D gene: -
J gene: TRBJ1-1
CDR3 protein: CASTDKGRHTEAFF
CDR3 DNA: TGTGCCAGCACCGACAAGGGGAGGCACACTGAAGCTTTCTTT

V gene: TRBV5-8
clone size: -
D gene: TRBD1
J gene: TRBJ2-5
CDR3 protein: CASSFGQVQETQYF
CDR3 DNA: TGTGCCAGCAGCTTCGGACAGGTCCAAGAGACCCAGTACTTC

V gene: TRBV29-1
clone size: -
D gene: -
J gene: TRBJ2-3
CDR3 protein: CSVGFTSLSADTQYF
CDR3 DNA: TGCAGCGTTGGATTCACCTCTCTCTCAGCAGATACGCAGTATTTT

V gene: TRBV14
clone size: -
D gene: -
J gene: TRBJ2-3
CDR3 protein: CASSQEQTDTQYF
CDR3 DNA: TGTGCCAGCAGCCAAGAACAAACAGATACGCAGTATTTT

V gene: TRBV7-6
clone size: -
D gene: -
J gene: TRBJ2-1
CDR3 protein: CASSSNQGYEQFF
CDR3 DNA: TGTGCCAGCAGCTCGAATCAGGGATATGAGCAGTTCTTC

V gene: TRBV14
clone size: -
D gene: TRBD2
J gene: TRBJ2-3
CDR3 protein: CASSQVGRETDTQYF
CDR3 DNA: TGTGCCAGCAGCCAAGTGGGGCGGGAGACAGATACGCAGTATTTT

V gene: TRBV10-1
clone size: -
D gene: -
J gene: TRBJ1-1
CDR3 protein: CASSEFFELLNTEAFF
CDR3 DNA: TGCGCCAGCAGTGAGTTTTTCGAACTACTGAACACTGAAGCTTTCTTT

V gene: TRBV7-2
clone size: -
D gene: -
J gene: TRBJ2-7
CDR3 protein: CASSLLPYEQYF
CDR3 DNA: TGTGCCAGCAGTCTCCTCCCTTACGAGCAGTACTTC